The T cell receptor (beta chain) under discussion was sequenced for a study of technical replicates of blood from a handful of donors. V lost 8 bases to trimming and J lost 1 base, with 11 bases between them. This CDR3 spans 13 amino acids. Looked up from germline, CDR1 is KGHSH and CDR2 is LQKENI. Sequenced by immunoSEQ multiplex PCR; TCRdb stores in-frame clones only, minus some. The table shows around 83,000 clones, with about 94% occurring only once. The sequence was collected from a human donor in good health. V and J are TRBV18 and TRBJ1-1; unclear D gene. Sample: T cells isolated from PBMCs. This CDR3 is CASTFNGNTEAFF. CDR3 DNA: TGTGCCAGCACTTTCAACGGGAACACTGAAGCTTTCTTT.